The present T cell receptor beta chain was sequenced within a study of cytomegalovirus exposure and HLA in healthy donors. Study outcomes and limitations: The study flagged some 180 TCR beta chains as cytomegalovirus-associated. The tendency of first-cohort TCR clusters to co-occur in the approximately 120 validation repertoires was identified by a subsequent analysis. Many donors shared some public TCRs, even though most TCR sequences were rare.

Comments on this clone: Its target is not known.

Generated by immunoSEQ multiplex PCR, the TCRdb table keeps only in-frame clones and is missing some. The repertoire holds some 110,000 clones, with roughly 86% as singletons. The receptor comes from a man between 18 and 35 years old in good health and CMV-seronegative. Sequenced material: PBMCs.

CDR3 DNA sequence: TGCGCCAGCAGCTTGGGACAGGGGGGGAGCGCCGGGGAGCTGTTTTTT. Translation: CASSLGQGGSAGELFF. The chain employs TRBV5-1 and TRBJ2-2, with TRBD1 matching over 9 bases. This CDR3 has 16 amino acids. Germline CDR1 SGHRS, CDR2 YFSETQ. V shed 0 bases and J 6 bases; nucleotides not matched to a gene: 6.